A selection of T cell receptor beta chains follows, all from one sample in a study of T-cell reconstitution after alpha-beta-depleted transplantation in children. TCRdb analysed the PCR reads with MiXCR anew, one entry per CDR3 protein. The sample consists of almost 600,000 distinct CDR3 sequences, roughly 30% of them appearing once. This specimen consisted of PBMCs, obtained before TCRalphabeta/CD19-depleted stem cell transplant. These receptors were obtained from a boy younger than two with Wiskott-Aldrich syndrome, due to receive a stem cell transplant. The CDR3 runs from the conserved cysteine through the conserved F or W. A D gene is named only where the DNA matches it firmly. For some rows the clone size is stated as once, few or many, or as a class when expanded; others skip it.

TGTGCCACCAGTGACGGACGGAGGTGGTTCTTC | CATSDGRRWFF | . | TRBJ2-1 | TRBV24-1 | .
TGCGCCAGCAGCTTGGGAGGACTAGCGGGAGGGTTCTACAATGAGCAGTTCTTC | CASSLGGLAGGFYNEQFF | . | TRBJ2-1 | TRBV5-1 | TRBD2
TGTGCCATCAGTGAGGAAAGCTCCTACAATGAGCAGTTCTTC | CAISEESSYNEQFF | . | TRBJ2-1 | TRBV10-3 | .
TGTGCCAGCAGCTCGCAGGGGGCTGCCACTGAAGCTTTCTTT | CASSSQGAATEAFF | . | TRBJ1-1 | TRBV5-5 | TRBD1
TGCGCCAGCAGCGCACTAGCGGGAGCAGTGACCGGGGAGCTGTTTTTT | CASSALAGAVTGELFF | . | TRBJ2-2 | TRBV5-1 | TRBD2
TGTGCCAGCAGCTTAACTGGGGGCGGGAGCTACGAGCAGTACTTC | CASSLTGGGSYEQYF | . | TRBJ2-7 | TRBV7-8 | .
TGTGCCAGCAGCTCCCGGGGACTAGCGGGAGAGGAGACCCAGTACTTC | CASSSRGLAGEETQYF | . | TRBJ2-5 | TRBV11-2 | TRBD2
TGTGCCAGCAGTGTCAGTGACCCAGAGACCCAGTACTTC | CASSVSDPETQYF | few | TRBJ2-5 | TRBV2 | .
TGCGCCAGCAGCTTGGTGTCTAGCGGGTACAATGAGCAGTTCTTC | CASSLVSSGYNEQFF | few | TRBJ2-1 | TRBV5-1 | TRBD2
TGCGCCAGCAGCCTGTGGGCAGGAACGTACCAAGAGACCCAGTACTTC | CASSLWAGTYQETQYF | many | TRBJ2-5 | TRBV5-1 | .
TGCGCCAGCAGCTTGTCCTCACAGCGGGTTAATGAGCAGTTCTTC | CASSLSSQRVNEQFF | . | TRBJ2-1 | TRBV5-1 | .
TGCGCCAGCAGCAATACCAGGACTAGCGGCAATGAGCAGTTCTTC | CASSNTRTSGNEQFF | . | TRBJ2-1 | TRBV5-1 | TRBD2
TGTGCCAGCAGCTTGCCAGGGAGGCAAGAGACCCAGTACTTC | CASSLPGRQETQYF | . | TRBJ2-5 | TRBV5-5 | .
TGCGCCAGCAGCTTGGTCAAGAACTCCTACAATGAGCAGTTCTTC | CASSLVKNSYNEQFF | . | TRBJ2-1 | TRBV5-1 | .
TGTGCCAGCAGCTTAGTAGCGGGGATGGGGGAGCAGTACTTC | CASSLVAGMGEQYF | . | TRBJ2-7 | TRBV7-6 | TRBD2
TGTGCCAGCAGCCAAGTTAAGGCGGGTGAGCAGTTCTTC | CASSQVKAGEQFF | . | TRBJ2-1 | TRBV3-1 | .
TGTGCCAGCAGCCTCGGACTAGCGGGATCGGTTGGCGGGGAGCTGTTTTTT | CASSLGLAGSVGGELFF | few | TRBJ2-2 | TRBV5-6 | TRBD2
TGCGCCAGCAGCTTGTTGAAGGGTGACGAAAAACTGTTTTTT | CASSLLKGDEKLFF | few | TRBJ1-4 | TRBV5-1 | .
TGTGCCAGCAGTTTAACAGGGACCTATAATTCACCCCTCCACTTT | CASSLTGTYNSPLHF | . | TRBJ1-6 | TRBV12-3/TRBV12-4 | .
TGTGCCAGCAGTCCGCTGGAGGGGAGGAACGAGCAGTACTTC | CASSPLEGRNEQYF | many | TRBJ2-7 | TRBV6-5 | .
TGCGCCAGCAGCTTGGGAGGGAGGGGGACCAGCACAGATACGCAGTATTTT | CASSLGGRGTSTDTQYF | . | TRBJ2-3 | TRBV5-1 | .
TGCAGTGCTATCCGGGACCCTCTCTATGGCTACACCTTC | CSAIRDPLYGYTF | once | TRBJ1-2 | TRBV20-1 | .
TGTGCCAGCAGCTTATCGGTGGCCACTGAAGCTTTCTTT | CASSLSVATEAFF | few | TRBJ1-1 | TRBV7-2 | .
TGTGCCAGCAGCCAATTTGGCGCAGATACGCAGTATTTT | CASSQFGADTQYF | . | TRBJ2-3 | TRBV5-6 | .
TGTGCCAGCAGTTTATTGGCCAATTCCTACTACACCTTC | CASSLLANSYYTF | . | TRBJ1-2 | TRBV12-3/TRBV12-4 | .
TGCGCCAGCAGCTCCTCCACCGGGACAGGGGCTGGGCAGTTCTTC | CASSSSTGTGAGQFF | . | TRBJ2-1 | TRBV5-1 | TRBD1
TGTGCCAGCAGGCCCCAGGGGGCAACCGGGGAGCTGTTTTTT | CASRPQGATGELFF | few | TRBJ2-2 | TRBV6-4 | TRBD1
TGTGCCAGCAGCGTAGGGGTGTGGGATAATTCACCCCTCCACTTT | CASSVGVWDNSPLHF | few | TRBJ1-6 | TRBV9 | .
TGCAGTGCTAACTTCAGGGGTCATTCCTACAATGAGCAGTTCTTC | CSANFRGHSYNEQFF | few | TRBJ2-1 | TRBV20-1 | .
TGCGCCAGCAGCTTGCAGGGGGGGGCATGGGATACGCAGTATTTT | CASSLQGGAWDTQYF | . | TRBJ2-3 | TRBV5-1 | .
TGTGCCAGCAGTTTCAGAGGGGTTGGGCAGCCCCAGCATTTT | CASSFRGVGQPQHF | . | TRBJ1-5 | TRBV28 | .
TGCAGTGCTAGGTGGGGCGGGGAGCTGTTTTTT | CSARWGGELFF | . | TRBJ2-2 | TRBV20-1 | .
TGCGTCAGCAGCCAGGGACTAGCGGGAGGTTTGAATGAGCAGTTCTTC | CVSSQGLAGGLNEQFF | . | TRBJ2-1 | TRBV5-1 | TRBD2
TGCAGTGCTAGAGTAGTACGGGGGGCGGCCAAAAACATTCAGTACTTC | CSARVVRGAAKNIQYF | . | TRBJ2-4 | TRBV20-1 | .